Listed below are T cell receptor beta chains from one sample, sequenced in a study of human T cells and chemical hapten exposure. TCRdb analysed the RACE reads with MiXCR anew, one entry per CDR3 protein. There are about 68,000 distinct CDR3 sequences in the sample; 10% to 11% occur only once, and about 5.2% lies in the top ten. The sample here was whole blood, taken in connection with sensitization to the hapten diphenylcyclopropenone (DPC). These TCRs come from a woman between 50 and 59 years old with alopecia areata. Some clones in this sample may be carry-over from other donors' samples. Each CDR3 is given with its conserved first and last residue. The D gene is left open where the match is weak. Expanded clones get a size class; other rows say once, few or many, or leave the size out.

abundance: NA
d_gene: TRBD2
j_gene: TRBJ2-7
v_gene: TRBV10-1
CDR3nt: TGCGCCACAGGGACTAGAAAGGGCGAGCAGTACTTC
CDR3aa: CATGTRKGEQYF

abundance: NA
d_gene: TRBD1
j_gene: TRBJ1-6
v_gene: TRBV27
CDR3nt: TGTGCCAGCACCATGGACAGGCCCACTAATTCACCCCTCCACTTT
CDR3aa: CASTMDRPTNSPLHF

abundance: many
d_gene: NA
j_gene: TRBJ2-3
v_gene: TRBV27
CDR3nt: TGTGCCAGCAGCCCACAGGGACCAGTATCGGATACGCAGTATTTT
CDR3aa: CASSPQGPVSDTQYF

abundance: few
d_gene: TRBD2
j_gene: TRBJ2-7
v_gene: TRBV28
CDR3nt: TGTGCCAGCAGTTCCTTGGGACTAGCAATCAACGACGAGCAGTACTTC
CDR3aa: CASSSLGLAINDEQYF

abundance: few
d_gene: NA
j_gene: TRBJ2-3
v_gene: TRBV11-2
CDR3nt: TGTGCCAGCAGCTTAGAGTCCTCTAGCGCCCGTAGGGGAAATACGCAGTATTTT
CDR3aa: CASSLESSSARRGNTQYF

abundance: many
d_gene: NA
j_gene: TRBJ1-1
v_gene: TRBV15
CDR3nt: TGTGCCACCAGCAGAGATACAGTTAACACTGAAGCTTTCTTT
CDR3aa: CATSRDTVNTEAFF

abundance: many
d_gene: NA
j_gene: TRBJ2-7
v_gene: TRBV29-1
CDR3nt: TGCAGCGTAAAAGGGGACATGAGCTACGAGCAGTACTTC
CDR3aa: CSVKGDMSYEQYF

abundance: NA
d_gene: TRBD2
j_gene: TRBJ2-1
v_gene: TRBV11-2
CDR3nt: TGTGCCAGCAGCTTAGTTCGAGCGGGAGTAAATGAGCAGTTCTTC
CDR3aa: CASSLVRAGVNEQFF

abundance: many
d_gene: NA
j_gene: TRBJ1-1
v_gene: TRBV28
CDR3nt: TGTGCCAGCAGGGAAAGATACACTGAAGCTTTCTTT
CDR3aa: CASRERYTEAFF

abundance: few
d_gene: NA
j_gene: TRBJ2-3
v_gene: TRBV12-3/TRBV12-4
CDR3nt: TGTGCCAGCAGCCGGAATAGTGGGAGCACAGATACGCAGTATTTT
CDR3aa: CASSRNSGSTDTQYF

abundance: few
d_gene: TRBD2
j_gene: TRBJ2-3
v_gene: TRBV20-1
CDR3nt: TGCAGTGCTAGAGGCGCCGGGACTAGAGGCACAGATACGCAGTATTTT
CDR3aa: CSARGAGTRGTDTQYF

abundance: few
d_gene: NA
j_gene: TRBJ1-5
v_gene: TRBV6-1
CDR3nt: TGTGCCAGCAGTGAAGGCACAAGCAATCAGCCCCAGCATTTT
CDR3aa: CASSEGTSNQPQHF

abundance: many
d_gene: NA
j_gene: TRBJ2-7
v_gene: TRBV7-9
CDR3nt: TGTGCCAGCAGCCCCAAGACAGGCCCGAGACTCTACGAGCAGTACTTC
CDR3aa: CASSPKTGPRLYEQYF

abundance: NA
d_gene: NA
j_gene: TRBJ1-1
v_gene: TRBV20-1
CDR3nt: TGCAGTGCTAGAGCAGGGTTAAAGAACACTGAAGCTTTCTTT
CDR3aa: CSARAGLKNTEAFF

abundance: NA
d_gene: TRBD1
j_gene: TRBJ2-6
v_gene: TRBV27
CDR3nt: TGTGCCAGCAGTATAAACCGGGACAGGGCAGACGTCCTGACTTTC
CDR3aa: CASSINRDRADVLTF

abundance: many
d_gene: TRBD1
j_gene: TRBJ2-1
v_gene: TRBV7-6
CDR3nt: TGTGCCAGCAGCCTGGACAGGGGGGGGTACAATGAGCAGTTCTTC
CDR3aa: CASSLDRGGYNEQFF